This T cell receptor beta chain derives from a study of sequential checkpoint blockade in melanoma. Study-level information: Patients were randomized 1:1 to nivolumab-then-ipilimumab or ipilimumab-then-nivolumab first-line.

The data were produced by immunoSEQ multiplex PCR, yet TCRdb's version contains in-frame clones alone and is incomplete. The sample includes tens of thousands of clones, roughly 80% of them seen just once. Treatment specified: randomized to nivolumab then ipilimumab (arm A) or the reverse (arm B). DNA-damaging chemotherapy had not been given to any patient beforehand. PBMC sorting kept live CD3+CD8+ cells without CD19 or CD56. The CDR3 extends over 14 amino acids. The ends lost 1 base at V and 3 bases at J; junction bases unmatched: 3. From germline, CDR1 is LNHNV and CDR2 YYDKDF (reference sequence).

The source is a human donor with melanoma. Source: CD8+ T cells sorted from blood (inferred from file names), taken from a patient given nivolumab and ipilimumab in sequence. J is TRBJ2-7 and V is TRBV15; 7 positions match TRBD1. The CDR3 nucleotides are TGTGCCACCAGCAGAGTCACAGGGGACTACGAGCAGTACTTC. This codes for CATSRVTGDYEQYF. Complete variable domain (other parts from reference TRBV15 and TRBJ2-7): DAMVIQNPRYQVTQFGKPVTLSCSQTLNHNVMYWYQQKSSQAPKLLFHYYDKDFNNEADTPDNFQSRRPNTSFCFLDIRSPGLGDTAMYLCATSRVTGDYEQYFGPGTRLTVT.